These 13 T cell receptor beta chains originate from one sample sequenced in a study of cytomegalovirus exposure and HLA in healthy donors. Amplification used 60 Vbeta primers and 13 Jbeta primers. Only in-frame clones appear in the TCRdb table, and some are missing; sequencing was by immunoSEQ multiplex PCR. In the table there are 200,000 to 250,000 clones, under 85% of which are singletons. The sample comprised PBMCs. The receptors shown here come from a man aged 45-60 years in good health and CMV-seronegative.

This clone was counted once. The V call is TRBV19, the J call TRBJ1-2, with TRBD1 as a possible D gene (6 bases). The CDR3 length is 12 residues. Germline V gene lookup returns CDR1 LNHDA and CDR2 SQIVND (reference sequence). Trimming shortened V by 4 bases and J by 4 bases, and 7 bases separated the two germline ends. Here the CDR3 DNA reads TGTGCCAGTAGTAGAGGGGGCTATGGCTACACCTTC. Translating gives CASSRGGYGYTF. Filled out from reference TRBV19 and TRBJ1-2, the complete variable domain reads DGGITQSPKYLFRKEGQNVTLSCEQNLNHDAMYWYRQDPGQGLRLIYYSQIVNDFQKGDIAEGYSVSREKKESFPLTVTSAQKNPTAFYLCASSRGGYGYTFGSGTRLTVV.

The chain couples TRBV7-6 to TRBJ2-7; the match to TRBD2 covers 7 bases. Germline V gene data show CDR1 as SGHVS and CDR2 as FNYEAQ. V lost 5 bases and J lost 1; bases outside the gene matches: 8. The CDR3 spans 15 residues. The chain's CDR3 is CASSRSGEGSYEQYF. The CDR3 DNA follows: TGTGCCAGCAGCCGTTCGGGGGAGGGATCCTACGAGCAGTACTTC.

A remark on this clone: The junction departs from the called germline gene at one end, perhaps through a read error. The chain employs TRBV29-1 and TRBJ1-1; 7 positions match TRBD1. Per germline, CDR1 SQVTM and CDR2 ANQGSEA. CDR3 length: 14 residues. The CDR3 protein is CSVEDVAGGTGAFF. The CDR3 coding sequence is TGCAGCGTTGAAGATGTAGCAGGGGGGACTGGAGCTTTCTTT.

The chain carries TRBV6-6 and TRBJ1-1, with D tentatively TRBD1 (5 bases). CDR1 and CDR2 from the germline V gene are MNHNY and SVGAGI (reference sequence). The CDR3 consists of 15 residues. The V end lost 6 bases, the J end lost 3 bases, and 17 bases lay between the germline ends. CDR3 residues: CASRAWGARDTEAFF. CDR3 nucleotides: TGTGCCAGCAGGGCCTGGGGCGCACGGGACACTGAAGCTTTCTTT.

CDR3 loop: CASGLVSSDTQYF. CDR3 bases: TGTGCTAGTGGTTTGGTAAGCTCCGATACGCAGTATTTT. V gene TRBV12-5 combines with J gene TRBJ2-3; D is ambiguous. The CDR3 covers 13 residues. Germline V lookup: CDR1 LGHNT, CDR2 FRNRAP. V was trimmed by 0 bases and J by 6 bases, leaving 7 bases between them.

The rearrangement joins TRBV5-1 to TRBJ2-1, with 8 bases aligning to TRBD2. This CDR3 contains 15 residues. With V trimmed by 5 bases and J by 0 bases, 4 bases remained unmatched. Germline CDR1 and CDR2: SGHRS and YFSETQ. The CDR3, as DNA: TGCGCCAGCAGAATGGGACTAGTCTCCTACAATGAGCAGTTCTTC. Its protein is CASRMGLVSYNEQFF. Drawing the rest from reference TRBV5-1 and TRBJ2-1, the complete variable domain is KAGVTQTPRYLIKTRGQQVTLSCSPISGHRSVSWYQQTPGQGLQFLFEYFSETQRNKGNFPGRFSGRQFSNSRSEMNVSTLELGDSALYLCASRMGLVSYNEQFFGPGTRLTVL.

The chain recombines TRBV4-1 with TRBJ2-1; a weak D match, TRBD2 (6 bases). Trimming removed 4 bases at V and 0 bases at J, with 13 bases between. Germline V gives CDR1 MGHRA, CDR2 YSYEKL. The CDR3 runs 16 residues. Written as DNA, the CDR3 is TGCGCCAGCAGCCCTGGAGCGGGTTTCTCCTACAATGAGCAGTTCTTC. It specifies CASSPGAGFSYNEQFF.

This chain connects TRBV7-2 to TRBJ1-1; no reliable D call. The V and J ends lost 1 base and 4 bases respectively, with 7 bases between them. The germline CDR1 and CDR2 sequences are SGHTA and FQGNSA. This CDR3 comprises 13 residues. CDR3 in DNA: TGTGCCAGCAGCTTAGACAGAACCACTGAAGCTTTCTTT. This sequence encodes CASSLDRTTEAFF. Drawing the rest from reference TRBV7-2 and TRBJ1-1, the complete variable domain is GAGVSQSPSNKVTEKGKDVELRCDPISGHTALYWYRQSLGQGLEFLIYFQGNSAPDKSGLPSDRFSAERTGGSVSTLTIQRTQQEDSAVYLCASSLDRTTEAFFGQGTRLTVV.

This clone is a singleton in its sample. This chain connects TRBV28 to TRBJ2-7; unclear D gene. CDR3 length: 11 residues. Deletions cut 6 bases from V and 6 bases from J, with 9 bases between. CDR1 MDHEN and CDR2 SYDVKM come from the germline V gene. DNA of the CDR3: TGTGCCAGCAGCACTCGAGGCGAGCAGTACTTC. It codes for CASSTRGEQYF.

The CDR3 DNA sequence: TGTGCCAGCAGCTTAGATCGGAGGGGCTCTAATGAAAAACTGTTTTTT. The encoded protein is CASSLDRRGSNEKLFF. The rearrangement uses TRBV11-2 and TRBJ1-4; D is possibly TRBD1 (5 bases). The CDR3 runs 16 residues. The V gene's germline CDR1 is SGHAT and CDR2 FQNNGV. Trimming stripped 0 bases from V and 3 bases from J, with 11 bases between.

CDR3 sequence (DNA): TGCAGCGTTGAAGGTTTATCTAGCACAGATACGCAGTATTTT. Amino acids: CSVEGLSSTDTQYF. The chain has TRBV29-1 and TRBJ2-3; D is ambiguous. CDR1 SQVTM and CDR2 ANQGSEA come from the germline V gene. Trimming removed 1 base from V and 0 bases from J, with 8 bases in between. The CDR3 is 14 residues long.

The chain uses TRBV14 and TRBJ2-1; 10 positions match TRBD1. In germline, CDR1 is SGHDN, CDR2 FVKESK. The CDR3 totals 16 residues. Trimming at V came to 0 bases and at J to 7 bases, leaving 6 bases not matched to a gene. CDR3 in DNA: TGTGCCAGCAGCCAAGATGGGACAGGGGCTATGAATGAGCAGTTCTTC. The encoded protein is CASSQDGTGAMNEQFF. The variable domain in full, completed from reference TRBV14 and TRBJ2-1, reads EAGVTQFPSHSVIEKGQTVTLRCDPISGHDNLYWYRRVMGKEIKFLLHFVKESKQDESGMPNNRFLAERTGGTYSTLKVQPAELEDSGVYFCASSQDGTGAMNEQFFGPGTRLTVL.

The CDR3 DNA reads TGTGCCAGCAGCTGGGGGACTAGCGGGAGGGTTGCAAATGAGCAGTTCTTC. This encodes CASSWGTSGRVANEQFF. This rearrangement joins TRBV7-9 to TRBJ2-1; 16 bases agree with TRBD2. This CDR3 spans 17 amino acids. Germline assignment: CDR1 SEHNR and CDR2 FQNEAQ (reference sequence). J was trimmed by 7 bases and V by 4 bases; bases with no gene match: 7.